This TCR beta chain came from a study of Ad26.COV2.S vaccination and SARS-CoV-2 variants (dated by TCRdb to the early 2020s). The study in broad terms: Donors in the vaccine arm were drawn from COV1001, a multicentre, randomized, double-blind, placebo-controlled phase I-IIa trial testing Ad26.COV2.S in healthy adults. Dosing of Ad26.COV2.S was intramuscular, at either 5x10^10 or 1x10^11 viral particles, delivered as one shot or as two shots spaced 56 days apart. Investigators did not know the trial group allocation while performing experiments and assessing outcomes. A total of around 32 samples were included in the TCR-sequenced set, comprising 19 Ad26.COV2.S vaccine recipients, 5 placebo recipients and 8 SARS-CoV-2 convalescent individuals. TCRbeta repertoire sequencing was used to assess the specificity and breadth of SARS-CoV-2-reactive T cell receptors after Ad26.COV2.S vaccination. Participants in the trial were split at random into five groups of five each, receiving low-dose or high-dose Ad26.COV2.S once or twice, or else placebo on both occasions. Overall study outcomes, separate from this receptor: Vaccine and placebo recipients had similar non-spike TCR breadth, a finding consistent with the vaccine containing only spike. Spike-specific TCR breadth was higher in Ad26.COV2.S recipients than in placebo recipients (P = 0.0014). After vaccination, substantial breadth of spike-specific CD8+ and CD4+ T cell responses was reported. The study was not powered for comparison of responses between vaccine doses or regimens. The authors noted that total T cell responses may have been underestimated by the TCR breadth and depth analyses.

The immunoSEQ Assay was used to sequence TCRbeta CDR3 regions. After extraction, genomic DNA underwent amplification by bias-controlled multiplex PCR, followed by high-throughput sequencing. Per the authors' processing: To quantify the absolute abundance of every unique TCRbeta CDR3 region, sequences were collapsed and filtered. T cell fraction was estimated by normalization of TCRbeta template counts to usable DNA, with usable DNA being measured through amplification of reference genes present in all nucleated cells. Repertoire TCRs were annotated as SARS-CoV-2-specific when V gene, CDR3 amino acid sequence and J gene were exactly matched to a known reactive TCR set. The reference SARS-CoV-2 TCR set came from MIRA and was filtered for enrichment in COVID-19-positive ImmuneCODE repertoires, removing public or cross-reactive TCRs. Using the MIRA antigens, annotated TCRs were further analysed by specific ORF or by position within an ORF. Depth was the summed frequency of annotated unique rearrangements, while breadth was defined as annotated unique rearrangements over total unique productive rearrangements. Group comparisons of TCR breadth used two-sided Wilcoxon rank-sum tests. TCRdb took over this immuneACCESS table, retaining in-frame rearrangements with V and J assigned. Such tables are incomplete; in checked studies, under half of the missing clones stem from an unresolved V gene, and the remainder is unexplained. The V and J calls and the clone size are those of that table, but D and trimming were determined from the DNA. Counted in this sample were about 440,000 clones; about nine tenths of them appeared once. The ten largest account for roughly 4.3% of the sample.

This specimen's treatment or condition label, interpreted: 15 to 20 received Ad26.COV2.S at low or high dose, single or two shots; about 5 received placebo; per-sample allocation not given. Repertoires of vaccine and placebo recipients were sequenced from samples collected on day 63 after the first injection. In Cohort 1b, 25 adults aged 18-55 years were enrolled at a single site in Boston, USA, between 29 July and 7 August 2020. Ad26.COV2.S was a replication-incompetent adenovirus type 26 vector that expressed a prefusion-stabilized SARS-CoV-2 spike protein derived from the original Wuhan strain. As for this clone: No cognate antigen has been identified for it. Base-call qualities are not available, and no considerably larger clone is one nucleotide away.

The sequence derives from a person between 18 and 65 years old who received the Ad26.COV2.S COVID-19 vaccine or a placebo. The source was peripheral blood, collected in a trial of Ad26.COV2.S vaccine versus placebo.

The DNA sequence is given as TGTGCCAGCAGCTTCCCCGACGGGCAGGGTTACGAGCAGTACTTC. Protein translation: CASSFPDGQGYEQYF. The sequence joins TRBV7-8 to TRBJ2-7; D gene: possibly TRBD1, on 5 matching bases. CDR1 is given as SGHVS and CDR2 as FQNEAQ, both from the germline V gene. The V and J ends are trimmed by 3 bases and 4 bases, leaving 16 bases between them. The CDR3 has 15 amino acids, counting the end cysteine and phenylalanine. Kept here is only the CDR3 DNA, which spans 45 bases and is read in frame from base 1. Outside the CDR3, residues come from the reference TRBV7-8 and TRBJ2-7 proteins, so the full variable domain is: GAGVSQSPRYKVAKRGQDVALRCDPISGHVSLFWYQQALGQGPEFLTYFQNEAQLDKSGLPSDRFFAERPEGSVSTLKIQRTQQEDSAVYLCASSFPDGQGYEQYFGPGTRLTVT.